The source of this T cell receptor beta chain is a study of neoadjuvant anti-PD-1 for oral cavity cancer. Study results and limitations: Only a few patients per response group were TCR-analyzed; validation needed.

Patients were newly diagnosed with stage II-IVA oral cavity squamous cell carcinoma without prior systemic or radiation treatment. Concerning this clone itself: Its antigen is still unknown.

Libraries were prepared by immunoSEQ multiplex PCR; TCRdb keeps only in-frame clonotypes and omits some of them. The sample has tens of thousands of clones, about four fifths seen once. The V gene's germline CDR1 is SEHNR and CDR2 FQNEAQ (reference sequence). The length of the CDR3 is 17 residues. Losses at the gene ends were 4 bases for V and 6 bases for J; bases not matched to a gene: 14. This TCR came from a person between 40 and 79 years old with oral cavity squamous cell carcinoma. This specimen consisted of PBMCs, obtained before nivolumab (anti-PD-1) treatment. The chain combines TRBV7-9 with TRBJ1-2; TRBD1 matches 10 bases. The CDR3 here is CASSSFSRDRGGNGYTF. CDR3 coding DNA: TGTGCCAGCAGCTCCTTCAGCCGGGACAGGGGAGGGAATGGCTACACCTTC.